Listed below are T cell receptor beta chains from one sample, sequenced in a study of blood T cell dynamics during melanoma immunotherapy. The data were produced by immunoSEQ multiplex PCR, yet TCRdb's version contains in-frame clones alone and is incomplete. The sample lists approximately 23,000 clones, roughly nine tenths occurring once. The sequencing used blood, collected from a patient treated with checkpoint blockade. The receptors were gathered from a human donor with melanoma. Each CDR3 is given with its conserved first and last residue. Each record gives: J gene, clone size, D gene, V gene, CDR3 protein, CDR3 DNA. D genes are given only for firm matches. For some rows the clone size is stated as once, few or many, or as a class when expanded; others skip it.

>TRBJ1-1|-|TRBD1|TRBV4-2
CASSQEVGDRGNTEAFF
TGTGCCAGCAGCCAAGAGGTGGGGGACAGGGGCAACACTGAAGCTTTCTTT
>TRBJ2-2|-|-|TRBV5-6
CASSQRSLVDRTTGELFF
TGTGCCAGCAGCCAACGCAGTTTGGTTGACAGAACCACCGGGGAGCTGTTTTTT
>TRBJ2-4|-|-|TRBV19
CASRSGLAKNIQYF
TGTGCCAGCCGCTCGGGCTTAGCCAAAAACATTCAGTACTTC
>TRBJ2-7|-|-|TRBV29-1
CSVMNLANYEQYF
TGCAGCGTTATGAACTTGGCCAACTACGAGCAGTACTTC
>TRBJ2-7|-|-|TRBV7-3
CASSSGDEQYF
TGTGCCAGCAGCTCGGGGGACGAGCAGTACTTC
>TRBJ1-3|once|-|TRBV9
CASSAFLSLSGNTIYF
TGTGCCAGCAGCGCTTTTTTAAGCCTCTCTGGAAACACCATATATTTT
>TRBJ1-4|-|-|TRBV6-6
CASSYRGGEKLFF
TGTGCCAGCAGTTACAGGGGAGGTGAAAAACTGTTTTTT
>TRBJ2-3|few|TRBD2|TRBV6-5
CASSYGGVGADTQYF
TGTGCCAGCAGTTACGGGGGGGTAGGGGCCGATACGCAGTATTTT
>TRBJ2-7|-|-|TRBV9
CASSVVYRAAYEQYF
TGTGCCAGCAGCGTAGTCTACAGGGCGGCCTACGAGCAGTACTTC
>TRBJ1-5|-|-|TRBV10-1
CASSEGVSQPQHF
TGCGCCAGCAGTGAGGGGGTATCTCAGCCCCAGCATTTT
>TRBJ1-2|once|TRBD1|TRBV6-6
CASTLGQVVSYTF
TGTGCCAGCACCCTTGGACAGGTTGTGAGCTACACCTTC
>TRBJ1-1|once|-|TRBV6-6
CASSWGNTEAFF
TGTGCCAGCAGTTGGGGGAACACTGAAGCTTTCTTT
>TRBJ1-2|-|-|TRBV9
CASSVVAQGSGSGYTF
TGTGCCAGCAGCGTAGTTGCTCAGGGCTCGGGAAGCGGCTACACCTTC
>TRBJ1-1|-|-|TRBV5-1
CASSLATRNTEAFF
TGCGCCAGCAGCTTGGCTACACGGAACACTGAAGCTTTCTTT
>TRBJ1-4|-|-|TRBV11-2
CASSFKGLPTEKLFF
TGTGCCAGCAGCTTCAAGGGGCTTCCCACTGAAAAACTGTTTTTT
>TRBJ2-3|-|-|TRBV7-9
CASSLAASTDTQYF
TGTGCCAGCAGCTTGGCTGCTAGCACAGATACGCAGTATTTT